The clone carrying this TCR beta chain turned up a few times. The antigen remains unidentified. One end of the junction varies from germline; a read error may be responsible. From germline, CDR1 is SEHNR and CDR2 FQNEAQ (reference sequence). The CDR3 consists of 12 residues. From RNA transcripts, TCR beta CDR3 regions were amplified. TCR CDR3 underwent first-round RT-PCR with the HTBI primer set. TCRdb fed the multiplex PCR reads into MiXCR, producing one record per CDR3 protein. Of about 560,000 distinct CDR3 sequences listed, more than 45% are singletons. This entry comes from a study of T cells in Graves' hyperthyroidism and ophthalmopathy. General study results and limits: Appearing also in blood were most of the thyroid clonotypes expanded above 0.001. Ophthalmopathy was predicted by the model a median of 6.5 months ahead of onset. Separating ophthalmopathy from stable hyperthyroidism was achieved by a 13 V-J model.

Input material: peripheral blood or thyroid tissue (not recorded which). The TCR sequence derives from a woman younger than 35 with Graves' hyperthyroidism. The J gene is TRBJ1-2, the V gene TRBV7-9, with no clear D. CDR3 residues: CASRLRVGGYTF. The CDR3 region has the DNA TGTGCCAGCCGCTTGCGGGTGGGTGGCTACACCTTC.